One and the same sample provided the 27 T cell receptor beta chains below, sequenced in a study of T cell changes during pregnancy in multiple sclerosis. This table comes from immunoSEQ multiplex PCR, and its TCRdb copy is limited to in-frame clones, with some not included. The data contain some 77,000 clones, about 93% of them singletons. Sequenced material: peripheral blood, taken after pregnancy. These receptors all stem from a female donor in good health, enrolled as a control in a pregnancy study.

The V call is TRBV5-5, the J call TRBJ1-2, with TRBD1 matching over 12 bases. The CDR3 is 18 amino acids. V was clipped by 3 bases and J by 0 bases; unmatched bases: 9. In germline, CDR1 is SGHKS, CDR2 YYEKEE (reference sequence). CDR3 in amino acids: CASSYAGTGGSPNYGYTF. Written as DNA, the CDR3 is TGTGCCAGCAGCTACGCCGGGACAGGGGGCTCCCCTAACTATGGCTACACCTTC.

This chain connects TRBV14 to TRBJ1-4, with 10 bases that match TRBD1. V shed 4 bases, J shed 7 bases, and the junction held 9 bases outside the gene matches. This CDR3 comprises 16 residues. CDR1 is SGHDN and CDR2 is FVKESK in the germline V gene. CDR3 sequence: CASSPRPGQGTEKLFF. In DNA, the CDR3 is TGTGCCAGCAGCCCACGACCGGGACAGGGGACTGAAAAACTGTTTTTT. The variable domain in full, with the rest retrieved from reference TRBV14 and TRBJ1-4, is EAGVTQFPSHSVIEKGQTVTLRCDPISGHDNLYWYRRVMGKEIKFLLHFVKESKQDESGMPNNRFLAERTGGTYSTLKVQPAELEDSGVYFCASSPRPGQGTEKLFFGSGTQLSVL.

V and J are TRBV10-3 and TRBJ2-1; 9 bases match TRBD2. V was pared by 5 bases and J by 6 bases, with 5 bases of the junction left unmatched. Looked up from germline, CDR1 is ENHRY and CDR2 is SYGVKD. The CDR3 totals 14 residues. This chain's CDR3 is CAISIAGVFNEQFF. CDR3 coding DNA: TGTGCCATCAGTATAGCGGGAGTTTTCAATGAGCAGTTCTTC.

V is TRBV25-1 and J is TRBJ2-1; 7 nucleotides match TRBD1. The V and J ends lost 1 base and 0 bases, in that order; junction bases with no gene match: 3. Germline V gene sequence: CDR1 MGHDK, CDR2 SYGVNS. The CDR3 extends over 16 amino acids. The CDR3 is CASSESRGSSYNEQFF. In DNA, the CDR3 is TGTGCCAGCAGTGAATCCAGGGGGAGCTCCTACAATGAGCAGTTCTTC.

The V and J genes are TRBV2 and TRBJ2-5; 9 bases agree with TRBD2. J lost 5 bases, V lost 3 bases, and 7 bases had no gene match. Germline CDR1 and CDR2: SNHLY and FYNNEI. This CDR3 spans 15 amino acids. CDR3 nucleotide sequence: TGTGCCAGCAGTGATGGGACTAGCTCATGGGAGACCCAGTACTTC. Translated: CASSDGTSSWETQYF.

The V gene is TRBV6-6, the J gene TRBJ1-4, with D possibly being TRBD1 (5 bases). Looked up from germline, CDR1 is MNHNY and CDR2 is SVGAGI (reference sequence). The V and J ends lost 2 bases and 7 bases respectively, with 14 bases between them. The CDR3 is made up of 15 amino acids. The CDR3 loop is CASSYNSGGVEKLFF. The CDR3 bases are TGTGCCAGCAGTTACAACTCCGGAGGGGTTGAAAAACTGTTTTTT.

V and J are TRBV6-1 and TRBJ1-2, with TRBD1 matching over 9 bases. CDR1 is MNHNS, CDR2 SASEGT, per germline. The CDR3 sequence is 14 residues long. Germline trimming cut 7 bases from V and 4 bases from J; bases unmatched to any gene: 7. The CDR3 loop reads CASTPTGQGYGYTF. The CDR3 DNA is TGTGCCAGCACTCCGACGGGACAGGGCTATGGCTACACCTTC.

The chain couples TRBV20-1 to TRBJ1-1; 10 bases are a match to TRBD1. The CDR3 is 11 residues long. Germline V gene sequence: CDR1 DFQATT, CDR2 SNEGSKA (reference sequence). With V trimmed by 5 bases and J by 6 bases, 0 bases remained unmatched. The CDR3 loop is CSAGQGAEAFF. The CDR3, as DNA: TGCAGTGCTGGACAGGGGGCTGAAGCTTTCTTT.

V gene TRBV5-1 combines with J gene TRBJ2-5; D is unclear. Germline V gives CDR1 SGHRS, CDR2 YFSETQ. The CDR3 is made up of 12 amino acids. V lost 2 bases, J lost 4 bases, and 6 bases lay in between. This CDR3 is CASSFNRETQYF. As DNA, the CDR3 is TGCGCCAGCAGCTTTAATCGAGAGACCCAGTACTTC. Combining the CDR3 with reference TRBV5-1 and TRBJ2-5 gives the whole variable domain KAGVTQTPRYLIKTRGQQVTLSCSPISGHRSVSWYQQTPGQGLQFLFEYFSETQRNKGNFPGRFSGRQFSNSRSEMNVSTLELGDSALYLCASSFNRETQYFGPGTRLLVL.

The chain has TRBV6-5 and TRBJ1-4; a possible D gene is TRBD1 (5 bases). CDR3 length equals 14 residues. The V gene's germline CDR1 is MNHEY and CDR2 SVGAGI. V lost 7 bases to trimming and J lost 8 bases, with 17 bases between them. The CDR3 DNA sequence: TGTGCCAGCAAATATGTGATCAGGGCCGAAAAACTGTTTTTT. Amino acid sequence: CASKYVIRAEKLFF.

This chain links TRBV11-2 with TRBJ1-2; TRBD1 aligns across 7 bases. The V gene end was trimmed by 2 bases and the J gene end by 8 bases; junction bases not matched to a gene: 5. Germline V lookup: CDR1 SGHAT, CDR2 FQNNGV. This CDR3 comprises 13 residues. CDR3 protein: CASSLRQGNGYTF. In DNA, the CDR3 is TGTGCCAGCAGCTTACGACAGGGCAACGGCTACACCTTC. The whole variable domain, filled in from reference TRBV11-2 and TRBJ1-2, reads EAGVAQSPRYKIIEKRQSVAFWCNPISGHATLYWYQQILGQGPKLLIQFQNNGVVDDSQLPKDRFSAERLKGVDSTLKIQPAKLEDSAVYLCASSLRQGNGYTFGSGTRLTVV.

The V call is TRBV19, the J call TRBJ2-5; TRBD1 matches at 10 bases. CDR1 is LNHDA and CDR2 is SQIVND in the germline V gene (reference sequence). The V gene end was trimmed by 6 bases and the J gene end by 0 bases; junction bases not matched to a gene: 7. The CDR3 has 16 amino acids. CDR3 residues: CASSPTGGRYQETQYF. As DNA, the CDR3 is TGTGCCAGTAGCCCGACAGGGGGCAGATACCAAGAGACCCAGTACTTC.

The rearrangement joins TRBV7-8 to TRBJ2-7; 8 nucleotides align to TRBD1. This CDR3 region has 14 residues. CDR1 is SGHVS and CDR2 is FQNEAQ in the germline V gene. With 7 bases clipped from V and 2 bases from J, the junction kept 7 bases outside the gene matches. CDR3 nucleotide sequence: TGTGCCAGCAACCCCCGACAGGGGCCCTACGAGCAGTACTTC. It codes for CASNPRQGPYEQYF.

The CDR3, as DNA: TGCAGTGCTAGGGGAGTAGAGACCCAGTACTTC. This gives the protein CSARGVETQYF. The chain employs TRBV20-1 and TRBJ2-5; tentatively, D is TRBD2 (5 bases). Looked up from germline, CDR1 is DFQATT and CDR2 is SNEGSKA (reference sequence). V was cut by 3 bases and J by 4 bases, with 6 bases left in between. CDR3 length: 11 amino acids.

The chain joins TRBV27 to TRBJ2-7; TRBD2 might be the D (6 bases). The CDR3 runs to 13 residues. From germline, CDR1 is MNHEY and CDR2 SMNVEV (reference sequence). The V and J ends lost 8 bases and 7 bases respectively, with 18 bases between them. In DNA form, the CDR3 reads TGTGCCAGCGGCGGGACGGGACTTCAGGAGCAGTACTTC. This codes for CASGGTGLQEQYF.

V usage is TRBV7-9 and J usage is TRBJ2-4; TRBD1 might be the D (6 bases). Germline V gene lookup returns CDR1 SEHNR and CDR2 FQNEAQ (reference sequence). V was trimmed by 5 bases and J by 0 bases, leaving 11 bases between them. CDR3 length: 15 residues. The DNA for the CDR3 is TGTGCCAGCAGCCAACGGGACACAGCCAAAAACATTCAGTACTTC. Amino acid sequence: CASSQRDTAKNIQYF.

The chain links TRBV4-2 to TRBJ2-3, with 8 bases lining up with TRBD2. Germline loops: CDR1 LGHNA, CDR2 YNFKEQ. The CDR3 covers 15 residues. The V segment lost 2 bases and the J segment 5 bases; nucleotides outside the gene matches: 6. The CDR3 DNA reads TGTGCCAGCAGCCAAATCGGGAGGGCCGGAGATACGCAGTATTTT. As protein: CASSQIGRAGDTQYF.

The chain carries TRBV2 and TRBJ2-1; D unclear. The V gene lost 1 base and the J gene lost 10 bases, with 8 bases spanning the gap. Germline values: CDR1 SNHLY, CDR2 FYNNEI. The CDR3 has 12 residues. This CDR3 is CASSEGLVEQFF. The DNA for the CDR3 is TGTGCCAGCAGTGAAGGTCTAGTAGAGCAGTTCTTC.

The chain couples TRBV2 to TRBJ2-2, with no clear D. Trimming cost V 5 bases and J 0 bases, with 10 bases left between them. The germline V gene encodes CDR1 SNHLY and CDR2 FYNNEI. The CDR3 is 15 amino acids. The CDR3 spells CASSMTRPNTGELFF. The CDR3 coding sequence is TGTGCCAGCAGTATGACTCGCCCGAACACCGGGGAGCTGTTTTTT.

The chain employs TRBV5-1 and TRBJ2-1, with a tentative D call TRBD2 (6 bases). Germline lookup yields CDR1 SGHRS and CDR2 YFSETQ. The CDR3 is 12 amino acids. V was trimmed by 3 bases and J by 9 bases, leaving 10 bases between them. The CDR3 loop is CASSSRGIEQFF. The CDR3 region has the DNA TGCGCCAGCAGCTCCCGGGGGATTGAGCAGTTCTTC.

The V call is TRBV5-1, the J call TRBJ2-2, with D perhaps matching TRBD1 (7 bases). Germline-derived CDR1 and CDR2 are SGHRS and YFSETQ. The V end lost 4 bases, the J end lost 0 bases, and 16 bases lay between the germline ends. The CDR3 runs to 17 residues. In DNA form, the CDR3 reads TGCGCCAGCAGCCCCAGGGGGGAACCATCGAACACCGGGGAGCTGTTTTTT. Translating it yields CASSPRGEPSNTGELFF.

V is TRBV27 and J is TRBJ2-3; 10 bases are shared with TRBD2. This CDR3 is built from 14 residues. The trim removed 8 bases at V and 7 bases at J, leaving 9 bases unmatched. CDR1 MNHEY and CDR2 SMNVEV come from the germline V gene (reference sequence). The CDR3 bases are TGTGCCAGCTATAAGCGGGAGGGCCCGTATACGCAGTATTTT. Residues: CASYKREGPYTQYF.

The chain is built from TRBV6-5 and TRBJ1-6, with a tentative D call TRBD1 (5 bases). The CDR3 has 15 residues. Per the germline V gene, CDR1 is MNHEY and CDR2 is SVGAGI. The germline V and J ends were trimmed by 1 base and 10 bases, with 14 bases remaining between them. The CDR3 DNA reads as TGTGCCAGCAGTTACTGGGGCAGGGACTCATCACCCCTCCACTTT. Amino acid sequence: CASSYWGRDSSPLHF.

The chain joins TRBV28 to TRBJ2-1; D may match TRBD1 or TRBD2 (7 bases each). The CDR3 runs 13 residues. CDR1 and CDR2 from the germline V gene are MDHEN and SYDVKM. Trimming shortened V by 10 bases and J by 5 bases, and 15 bases separated the two germline ends. CDR3 in DNA: TGTGCCAACAGCGGGACAGCTAACAATGAGCAGTTCTTC. It encodes CANSGTANNEQFF.

The rearrangement links TRBV9 to TRBJ1-1, with D uncertain. The CDR3 runs 16 residues. Per the germline V gene, CDR1 is SGDLS and CDR2 is YYNGEE. V lost 4 bases, J lost 3 bases, and 19 bases lay in between. CDR3 region: CASSPLLGRRDTEAFF. The DNA for the CDR3 is TGTGCCAGCAGCCCTCTACTGGGGAGGAGGGACACTGAAGCTTTCTTT.

The gene calls are TRBV9 and TRBJ2-1, with TRBD1 matching over 11 bases. CDR1 and CDR2 from the germline V gene are SGDLS and YYNGEE. The CDR3 covers 15 residues. Unmatched junction bases numbered 1, after V lost 2 bases and J lost 3 bases. The CDR3 DNA follows: TGTGCCAGCAGCGTGGGGACAGGGGGCTACAATGAGCAGTTCTTC. It specifies CASSVGTGGYNEQFF.

The V call is TRBV2, the J call TRBJ1-6; weak D call: TRBD1 (5 bases). From germline, CDR1 is SNHLY and CDR2 FYNNEI. The germline V and J ends were trimmed by 9 bases and 8 bases, with 14 bases remaining between them. This CDR3 has 13 residues. CDR3 residues: CASRQSKDSPLHF. CDR3 nucleotide sequence: TGTGCCAGTCGACAGAGCAAAGATTCACCCCTCCACTTT.